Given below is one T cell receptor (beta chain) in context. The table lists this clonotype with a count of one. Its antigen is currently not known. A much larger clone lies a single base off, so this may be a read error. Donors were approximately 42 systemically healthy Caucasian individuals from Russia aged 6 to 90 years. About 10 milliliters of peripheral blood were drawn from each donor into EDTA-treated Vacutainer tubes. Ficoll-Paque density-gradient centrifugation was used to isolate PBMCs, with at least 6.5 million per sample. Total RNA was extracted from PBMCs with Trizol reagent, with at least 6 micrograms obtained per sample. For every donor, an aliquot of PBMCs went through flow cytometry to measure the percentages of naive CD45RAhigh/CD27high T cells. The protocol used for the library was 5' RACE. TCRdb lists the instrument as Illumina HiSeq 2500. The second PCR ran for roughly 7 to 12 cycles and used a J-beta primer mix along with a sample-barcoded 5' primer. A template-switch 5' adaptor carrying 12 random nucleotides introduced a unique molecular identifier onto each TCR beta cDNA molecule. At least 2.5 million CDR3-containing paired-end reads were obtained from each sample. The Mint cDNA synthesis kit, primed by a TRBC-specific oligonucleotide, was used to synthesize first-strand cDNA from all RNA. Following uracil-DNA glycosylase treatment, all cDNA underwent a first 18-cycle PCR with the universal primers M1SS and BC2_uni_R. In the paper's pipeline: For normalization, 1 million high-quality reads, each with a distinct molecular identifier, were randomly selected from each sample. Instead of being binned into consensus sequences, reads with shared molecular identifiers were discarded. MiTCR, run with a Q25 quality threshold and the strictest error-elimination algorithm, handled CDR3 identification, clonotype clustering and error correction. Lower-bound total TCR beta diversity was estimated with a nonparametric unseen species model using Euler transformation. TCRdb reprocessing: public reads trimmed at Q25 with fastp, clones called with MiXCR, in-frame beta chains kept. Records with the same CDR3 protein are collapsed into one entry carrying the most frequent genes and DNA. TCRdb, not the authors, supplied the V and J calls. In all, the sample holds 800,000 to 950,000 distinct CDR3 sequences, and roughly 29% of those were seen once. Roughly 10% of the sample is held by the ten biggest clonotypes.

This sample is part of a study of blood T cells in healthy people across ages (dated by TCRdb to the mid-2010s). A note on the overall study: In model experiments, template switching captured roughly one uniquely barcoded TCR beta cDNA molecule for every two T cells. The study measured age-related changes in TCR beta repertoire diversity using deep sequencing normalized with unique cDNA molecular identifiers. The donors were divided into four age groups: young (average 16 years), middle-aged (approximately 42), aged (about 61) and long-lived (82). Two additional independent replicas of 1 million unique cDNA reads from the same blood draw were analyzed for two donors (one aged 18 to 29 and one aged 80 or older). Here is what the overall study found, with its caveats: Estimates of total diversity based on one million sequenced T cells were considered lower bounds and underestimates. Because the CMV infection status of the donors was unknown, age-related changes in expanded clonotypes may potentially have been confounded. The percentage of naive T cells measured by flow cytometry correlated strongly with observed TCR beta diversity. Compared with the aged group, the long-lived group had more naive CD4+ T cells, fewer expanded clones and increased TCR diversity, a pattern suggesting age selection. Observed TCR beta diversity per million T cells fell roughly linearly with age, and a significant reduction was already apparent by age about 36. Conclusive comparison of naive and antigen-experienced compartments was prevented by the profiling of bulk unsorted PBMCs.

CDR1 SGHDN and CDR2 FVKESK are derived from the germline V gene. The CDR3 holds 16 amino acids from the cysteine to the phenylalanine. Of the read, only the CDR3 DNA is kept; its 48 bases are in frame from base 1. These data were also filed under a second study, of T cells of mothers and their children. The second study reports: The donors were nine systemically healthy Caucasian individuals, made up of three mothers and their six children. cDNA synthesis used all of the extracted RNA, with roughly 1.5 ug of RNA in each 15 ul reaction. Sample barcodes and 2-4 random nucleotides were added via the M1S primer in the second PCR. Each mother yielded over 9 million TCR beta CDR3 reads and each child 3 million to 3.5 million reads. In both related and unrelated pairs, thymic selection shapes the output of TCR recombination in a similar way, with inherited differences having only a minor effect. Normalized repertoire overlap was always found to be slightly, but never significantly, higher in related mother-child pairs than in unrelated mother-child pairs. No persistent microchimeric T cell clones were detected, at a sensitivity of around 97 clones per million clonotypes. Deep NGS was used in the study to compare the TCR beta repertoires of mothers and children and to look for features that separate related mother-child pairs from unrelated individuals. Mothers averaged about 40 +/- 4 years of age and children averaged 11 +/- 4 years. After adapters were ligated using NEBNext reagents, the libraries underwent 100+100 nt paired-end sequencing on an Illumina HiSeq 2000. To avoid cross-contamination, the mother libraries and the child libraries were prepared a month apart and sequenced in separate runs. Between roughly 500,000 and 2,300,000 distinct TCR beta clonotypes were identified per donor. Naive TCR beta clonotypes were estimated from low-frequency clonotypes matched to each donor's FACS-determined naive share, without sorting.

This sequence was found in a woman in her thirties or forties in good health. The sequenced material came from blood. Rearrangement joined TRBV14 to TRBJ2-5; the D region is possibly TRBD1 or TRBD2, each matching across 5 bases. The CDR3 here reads CASSQASGYGGETPYF. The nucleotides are TGTGCCAGCAGCCAAGCCTCAGGGTATGGAGGAGAGACCCCGTACTTC.